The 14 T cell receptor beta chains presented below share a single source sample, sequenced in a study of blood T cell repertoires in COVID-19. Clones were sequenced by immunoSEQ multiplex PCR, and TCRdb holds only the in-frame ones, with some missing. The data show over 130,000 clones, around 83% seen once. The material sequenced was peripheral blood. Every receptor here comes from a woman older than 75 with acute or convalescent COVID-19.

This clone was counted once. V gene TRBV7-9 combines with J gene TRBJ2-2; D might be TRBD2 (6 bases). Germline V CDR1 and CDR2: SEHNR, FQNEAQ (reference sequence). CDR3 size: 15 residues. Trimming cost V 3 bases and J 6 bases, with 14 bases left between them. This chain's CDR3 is CASSFRRDGAGELFF. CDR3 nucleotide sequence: TGTGCCAGCAGCTTTCGGCGGGACGGGGCCGGGGAGCTGTTTTTT.

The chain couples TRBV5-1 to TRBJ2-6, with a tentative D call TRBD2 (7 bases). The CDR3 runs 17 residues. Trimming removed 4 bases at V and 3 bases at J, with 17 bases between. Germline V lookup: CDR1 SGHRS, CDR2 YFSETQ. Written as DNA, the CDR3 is TGCGCCAGCAGCCCACTTGGGGGGGCTGGTGGGGCCAACGTCCTGACTTTC. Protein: CASSPLGGAGGANVLTF.

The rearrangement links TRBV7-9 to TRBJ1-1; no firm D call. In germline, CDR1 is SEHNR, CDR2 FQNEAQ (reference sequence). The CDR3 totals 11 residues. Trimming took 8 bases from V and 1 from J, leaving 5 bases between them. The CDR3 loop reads CASQANTEAFF. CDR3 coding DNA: TGTGCCAGCCAGGCGAACACTGAAGCTTTCTTT. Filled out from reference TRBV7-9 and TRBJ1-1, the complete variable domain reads DTGVSQNPRHKITKRGQNVTFRCDPISEHNRLYWYRQTLGQGPEFLTYFQNEAQLEKSRLLSDRFSAERPKGSFSTLEIQRTEQGDSAMYLCASQANTEAFFGQGTRLTVV.

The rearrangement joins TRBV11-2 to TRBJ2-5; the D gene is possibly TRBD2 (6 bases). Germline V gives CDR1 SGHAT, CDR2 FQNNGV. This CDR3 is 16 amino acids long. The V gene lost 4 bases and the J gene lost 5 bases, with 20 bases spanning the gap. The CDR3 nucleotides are TGTGCCAGCAGCTCTTTACGTCTGGAGGGCGGGGAGACCCAGTACTTC. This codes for CASSSLRLEGGETQYF.

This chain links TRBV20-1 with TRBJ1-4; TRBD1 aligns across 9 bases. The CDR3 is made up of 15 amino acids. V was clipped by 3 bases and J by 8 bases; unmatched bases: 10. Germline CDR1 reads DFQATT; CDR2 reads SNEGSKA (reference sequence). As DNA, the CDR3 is TGCAGTGCTAGTCCTCCCGACAGGGGGTTGGAAAAACTGTTTTTT. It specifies CSASPPDRGLEKLFF.

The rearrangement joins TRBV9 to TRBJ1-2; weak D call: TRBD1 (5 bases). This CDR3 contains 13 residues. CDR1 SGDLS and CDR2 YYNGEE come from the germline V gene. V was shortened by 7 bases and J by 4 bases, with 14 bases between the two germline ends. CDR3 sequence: CASGLRGGYGYTF. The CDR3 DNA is TGTGCCAGCGGCCTTCGGGGGGGCTATGGCTACACCTTC.

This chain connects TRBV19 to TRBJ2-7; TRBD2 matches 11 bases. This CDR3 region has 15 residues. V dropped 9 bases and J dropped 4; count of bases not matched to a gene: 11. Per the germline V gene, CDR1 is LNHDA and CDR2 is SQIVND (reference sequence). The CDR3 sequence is CASQSLAGGPYEQYF. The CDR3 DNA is TGTGCCAGCCAAAGTTTAGCGGGGGGGCCGTACGAGCAGTACTTC.

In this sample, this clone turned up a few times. CDR3 sequence reads: CASNGDSGKVFF. The DNA of the CDR3 is TGTGCCAGCAATGGAGATAGCGGGAAAGTGTTCTTC. The rearrangement links TRBV2 to TRBJ2-1, with 8 bases fitting TRBD2. The V and J ends lost 7 bases and 15 bases, in that order; junction bases with no gene match: 11. This CDR3 contains 12 residues. Germline CDR1 reads SNHLY; CDR2 reads FYNNEI.

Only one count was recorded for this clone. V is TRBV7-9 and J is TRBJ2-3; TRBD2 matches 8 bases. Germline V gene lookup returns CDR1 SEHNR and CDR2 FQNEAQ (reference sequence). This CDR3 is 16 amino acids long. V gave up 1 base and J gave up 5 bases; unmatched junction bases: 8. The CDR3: CASSLGLAGLGDTQYF. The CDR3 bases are TGTGCCAGCAGCTTAGGGCTAGCGGGTTTAGGAGATACGCAGTATTTT.

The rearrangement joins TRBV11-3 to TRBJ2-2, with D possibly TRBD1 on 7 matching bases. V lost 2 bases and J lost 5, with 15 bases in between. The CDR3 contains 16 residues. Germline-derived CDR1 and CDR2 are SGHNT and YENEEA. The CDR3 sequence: CASSLRWQGGTGELFF. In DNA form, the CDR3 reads TGTGCCAGCAGCTTAAGGTGGCAGGGGGGAACCGGGGAGCTGTTTTTT.

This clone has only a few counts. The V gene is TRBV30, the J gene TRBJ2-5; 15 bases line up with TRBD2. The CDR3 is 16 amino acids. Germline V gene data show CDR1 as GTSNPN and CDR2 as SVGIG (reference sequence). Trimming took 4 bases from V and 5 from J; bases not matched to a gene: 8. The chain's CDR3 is CAWTKGLAGGIETQYF. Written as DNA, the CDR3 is TGTGCCTGGACCAAGGGACTAGCGGGGGGAATTGAGACCCAGTACTTC.

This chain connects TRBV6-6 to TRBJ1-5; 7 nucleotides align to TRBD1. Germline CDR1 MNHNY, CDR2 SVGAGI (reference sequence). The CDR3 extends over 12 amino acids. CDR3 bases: TGTGCATGTCGACAGGGAAATCAGCCCCAGCATTTT. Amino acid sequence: CACRQGNQPQHF.

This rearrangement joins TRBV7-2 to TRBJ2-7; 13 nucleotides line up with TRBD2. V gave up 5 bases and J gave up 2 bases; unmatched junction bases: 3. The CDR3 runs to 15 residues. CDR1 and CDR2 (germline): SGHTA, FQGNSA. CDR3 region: CASSPGLAGAYEQYF. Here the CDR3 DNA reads TGTGCCAGCAGCCCAGGACTAGCGGGGGCCTACGAGCAGTACTTC.

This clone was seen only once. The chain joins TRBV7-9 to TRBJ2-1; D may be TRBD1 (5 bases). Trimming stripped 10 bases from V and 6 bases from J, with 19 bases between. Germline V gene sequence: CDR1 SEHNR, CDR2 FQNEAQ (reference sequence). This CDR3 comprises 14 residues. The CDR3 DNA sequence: TGTGCCACCAACACAGGTTTGTGGCTCAATGAGCAGTTCTTC. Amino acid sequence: CATNTGLWLNEQFF.